What follows are 11 T cell receptor beta chains derived from one specimen sequenced in a study of early T cells in non-severe SARS-CoV-2 infection. Using its own MiXCR run on the 5' RACE reads, TCRdb lists one record per CDR3 protein. Among 52,000 or so distinct CDR3 sequences, under 7.5% were seen once, and the ten largest hold around 5%. The sequencing here drew on whole blood, taken at baseline. The receptors originated from an adult who was a healthcare worker with PCR-confirmed SARS-CoV-2 infection or an uninfected control (not recorded which).

This clonotype was counted only a few times. The chain links TRBV10-3 to TRBJ1-2, with a possible D match to TRBD1 (5 bases). V was clipped by 5 bases and J by 2 bases, with 9 bases between them. The CDR3 contains 13 residues. CDR1 is ENHRY and CDR2 is SYGVKD in the germline V gene. CDR3 loop: CAISPGLNYGYTF. CDR3 sequence (DNA): TGTGCCATCAGTCCGGGACTGAACTATGGCTACACCTTC.

This clonotype was recorded at least ten times. The V and J genes are TRBV28 and TRBJ1-2, with D hard to call. Germline V lookup: CDR1 MDHEN, CDR2 SYDVKM. CDR3 length equals 13 residues. With 6 bases removed from V and 5 bases from J, the gap between germline ends came to 13 bases. CDR3 sequence reads: CASSWRAGYGYTF. The CDR3 coding sequence is TGTGCCAGCAGCTGGAGGGCAGGATATGGCTACACCTTC.

The rearrangement uses TRBV6-2 or TRBV6-3 and TRBJ2-3; D unresolved. The V end was cut by 6 bases, the J end by 3 bases, with 7 bases between. The CDR3 has 12 residues. The germline V gene has CDR1 MNHEY and CDR2 SVGEGT. Here the CDR3 reads CASRTFTDTQYF. The CDR3 coding sequence is TGTGCCAGCAGAACCTTTACAGATACGCAGTATTTT.

This clonotype was observed a handful of times. V is TRBV18 and J is TRBJ1-1, with 10 positions matching TRBD1. Germline assignment: CDR1 KGHSH and CDR2 LQKENI. CDR3 length: 16 residues. V dropped 2 bases and J dropped 1; count of bases not matched to a gene: 4. DNA of the CDR3: TGTGCCAGCTCACCAATCGGGGACAGGGGGAACACTGAAGCTTTCTTT. This codes for CASSPIGDRGNTEAFF. The full variable domain, completed using reference TRBV18 and TRBJ1-1, is NAGVMQNPRHLVRRRGQEARLRCSPMKGHSHVYWYRQLPEEGLKFMVYLQKENIIDESGMPKERFSAEFPKEGPSILRIQQVVRGDSAAYFCASSPIGDRGNTEAFFGQGTRLTVV.

The J gene is TRBJ2-3, the V gene TRBV27; D unresolved. Trimming left V 4 bases short and J 8 bases short, with 7 bases between. CDR1 is MNHEY, CDR2 SMNVEV, per germline (reference sequence). The length of the CDR3 is 11 residues. This CDR3 reads CASSSLGTQYF. The CDR3 nucleotides are TGTGCCAGCAGTTCCCTAGGTACGCAGTATTTT.

In its sample, this clonotype was seen a few times. The chain's CDR3 is CASSDPHMADSSTDTQYF. Written as DNA, the CDR3 is TGCGCCAGCAGTGACCCCCATATGGCTGACTCTAGCACAGATACGCAGTATTTT. The chain carries TRBV10-2 and TRBJ2-3; D is uncertain. V lost 3 bases and J lost 0, with 19 bases in between. Germline V gene sequence: CDR1 WSHSY, CDR2 SAAADI. The CDR3 extends over 18 amino acids.

This clonotype appeared many times. The gene calls are TRBV11-2 and TRBJ1-1; TRBD1 aligns across 8 bases. This CDR3 is built from 16 residues. Germline CDR1 and CDR2: SGHAT and FQNNGV. J lost 5 bases, V lost 5 bases, and 13 bases had no gene match. DNA of the CDR3: TGTGCCAGCAGCGAAATACCAGGGGGCTGTTGGACTGAAGCTTTCTTT. It specifies CASSEIPGGCWTEAFF. The complete variable domain, with remaining parts taken from reference TRBV11-2 and TRBJ1-1, reads EAGVAQSPRYKIIEKRQSVAFWCNPISGHATLYWYQQILGQGPKLLIQFQNNGVVDDSQLPKDRFSAERLKGVDSTLKIQPAKLEDSAVYLCASSEIPGGCWTEAFFGQGTRLTVV.

As regards this clonotype: A read error is possible here, since a much larger clone lies one base away. The J gene is TRBJ1-6, the V gene TRBV5-4; D possibly corresponds to TRBD1 (5 bases). Germline assignment: CDR1 SGHNT and CDR2 YYREEE (reference sequence). There are 17 residues in the CDR3. The CDR3 DNA sequence: TGTGCCAGCAGCTTGTCGGGGGACCGGACCTATAATTCATCCCTCCACTTT. Its translation is CASSLSGDRTYNSSLHF.

This clonotype was seen more than once but under ten times. The genes are TRBV2 and TRBJ1-6; possibly TRBD1 for D (5 bases). The CDR3 covers 12 residues. Per the germline V gene, CDR1 is SNHLY and CDR2 is FYNNEI. V shed 8 bases and J shed 10 bases, with 12 bases lying between them. CDR3 DNA: TGTGCCAGCCGGGACCCGACCTCACCCCTCCACTTT. Its translation: CASRDPTSPLHF.

The V gene is TRBV7-6, the J gene TRBJ1-2, with TRBD1 as a possible D gene (5 bases). V was cut by 5 bases and J by 0 bases, with 16 bases left in between. Germline assignment: CDR1 SGHVS and CDR2 FNYEAQ. The CDR3 covers 16 residues. The CDR3 coding sequence is TGTGCCAGCAGCCATATAGGGACTGAAACTAACTATGGCTACACCTTC. Translation gives CASSHIGTETNYGYTF.

This clonotype came up many times. This rearrangement joins TRBV5-1 to TRBJ2-7; 7 nucleotides agree with TRBD1. Germline V gives CDR1 SGHRS, CDR2 YFSETQ. The CDR3 covers 14 residues. Trimming at V came to 0 bases and at J to 3 bases, leaving 3 bases not matched to a gene. In DNA, the CDR3 is TGCGCCAGCAGCTTGGCCGGGACAGACTACGAGCAGTACTTC. It codes for CASSLAGTDYEQYF.